This TCR beta chain stems from a study of blood T cell repertoires in COVID-19. About the study: Sites across the United States, Italy and Spain contributed samples from acute and convalescent COVID-19. The analysed material was cDNA or gDNA that came from T cells, B-cell-depleted T cells, or PBMCs.

Original analysis: Using reference gene primer amplification, nucleated cell counts were estimated. Only in-frame clones appear in the TCRdb table, and some are missing; sequencing was by immunoSEQ multiplex PCR. That table gives V, J and clone size, and the DNA gave D and trimming. The sample gives 180,000 or so clones, 80% to 90% of which show up once; around 2.5% is in the top ten. V was shortened by 5 bases and J by 4 bases, with 11 bases between the two germline ends. Germline lookup yields CDR1 SEHNR and CDR2 FQNEAQ (reference sequence). This CDR3 has 13 residues. Sequencing was performed on peripheral blood. The chain couples TRBV7-9 to TRBJ1-1, with D perhaps matching TRBD1 (6 bases). The receptor's source is a man aged 40-55 years with active or convalescent COVID-19. In nucleotides, the CDR3 is TGTGCCAGCAGCCCTATAGGGGGCACTGAAGCTTTCTTT. Translating it yields CASSPIGGTEAFF.